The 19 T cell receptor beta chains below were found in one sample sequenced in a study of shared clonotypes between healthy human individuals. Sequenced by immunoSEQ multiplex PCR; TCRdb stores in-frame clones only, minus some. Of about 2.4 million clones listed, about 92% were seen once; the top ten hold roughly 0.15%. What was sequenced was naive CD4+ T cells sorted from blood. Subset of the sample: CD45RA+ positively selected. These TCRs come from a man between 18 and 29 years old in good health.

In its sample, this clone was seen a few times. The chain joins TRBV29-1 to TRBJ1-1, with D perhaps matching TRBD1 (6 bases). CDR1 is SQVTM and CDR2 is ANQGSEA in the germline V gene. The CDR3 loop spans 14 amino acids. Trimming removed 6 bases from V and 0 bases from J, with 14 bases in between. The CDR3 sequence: CSVLGGQVNTEAFF. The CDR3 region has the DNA TGCAGCGTCCTAGGGGGACAAGTGAACACTGAAGCTTTCTTT.

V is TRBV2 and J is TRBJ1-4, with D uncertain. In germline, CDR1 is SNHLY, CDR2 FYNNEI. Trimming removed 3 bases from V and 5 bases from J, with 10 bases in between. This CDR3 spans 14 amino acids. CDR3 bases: TGTGCCAGCAGTGATGGGATGTCGAATGAAAAACTGTTTTTT. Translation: CASSDGMSNEKLFF.

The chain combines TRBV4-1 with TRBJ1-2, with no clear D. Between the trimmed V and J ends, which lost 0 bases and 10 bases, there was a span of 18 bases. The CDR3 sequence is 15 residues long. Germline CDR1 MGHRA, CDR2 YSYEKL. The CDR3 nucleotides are TGCGCCAGCAGCCAAGATACAGCCCAAGGGCCCTTCTACACCTTC. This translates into CASSQDTAQGPFYTF.

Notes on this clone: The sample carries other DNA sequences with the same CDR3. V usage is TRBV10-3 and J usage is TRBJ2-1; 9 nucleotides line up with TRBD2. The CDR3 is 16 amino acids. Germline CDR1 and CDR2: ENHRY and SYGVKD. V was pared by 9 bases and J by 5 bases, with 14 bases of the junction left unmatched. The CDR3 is CAISDLSGGLNNEQFF. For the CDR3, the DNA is TGTGCCATATCTGATCTCAGCGGGGGGCTTAACAATGAGCAGTTCTTC.

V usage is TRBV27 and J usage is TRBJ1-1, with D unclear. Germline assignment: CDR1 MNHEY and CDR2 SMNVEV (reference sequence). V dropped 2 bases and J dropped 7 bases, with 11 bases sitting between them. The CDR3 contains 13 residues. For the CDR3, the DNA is TGTGCCAGCAGTTTAAGTGGGCAGAATGAAGCTTTCTTT. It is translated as CASSLSGQNEAFF.

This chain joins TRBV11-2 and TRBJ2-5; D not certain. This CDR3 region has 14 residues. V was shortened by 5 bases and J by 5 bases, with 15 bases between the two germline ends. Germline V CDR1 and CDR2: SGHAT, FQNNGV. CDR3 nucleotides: TGTGCCAGCAGCCCCCCGGATCGGGCCGAGACCCAGTACTTC. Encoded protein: CASSPPDRAETQYF.

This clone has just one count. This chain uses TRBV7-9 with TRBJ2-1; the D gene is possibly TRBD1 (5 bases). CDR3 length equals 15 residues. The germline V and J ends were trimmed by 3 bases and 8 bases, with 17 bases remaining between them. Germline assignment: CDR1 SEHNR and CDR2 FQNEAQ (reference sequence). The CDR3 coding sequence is TGTGCCAGCAGCTTTTTTTCAGCAGGGTCGGATGAGCAGTTCTTC. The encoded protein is CASSFFSAGSDEQFF.

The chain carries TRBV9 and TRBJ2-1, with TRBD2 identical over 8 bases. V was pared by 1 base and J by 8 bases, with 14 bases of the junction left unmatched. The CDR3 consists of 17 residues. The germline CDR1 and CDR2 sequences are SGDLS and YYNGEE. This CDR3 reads CASSVLTSARASHEQFF. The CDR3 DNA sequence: TGTGCCAGCAGCGTATTGACTAGCGCCCGGGCGAGCCATGAGCAGTTCTTC.

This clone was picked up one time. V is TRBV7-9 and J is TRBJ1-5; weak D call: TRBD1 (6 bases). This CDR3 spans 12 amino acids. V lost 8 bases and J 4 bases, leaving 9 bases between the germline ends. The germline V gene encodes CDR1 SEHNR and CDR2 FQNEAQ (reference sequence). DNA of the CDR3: TGTGCCAGCGGGACACCAAATCAGCCCCAGCATTTT. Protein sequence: CASGTPNQPQHF.

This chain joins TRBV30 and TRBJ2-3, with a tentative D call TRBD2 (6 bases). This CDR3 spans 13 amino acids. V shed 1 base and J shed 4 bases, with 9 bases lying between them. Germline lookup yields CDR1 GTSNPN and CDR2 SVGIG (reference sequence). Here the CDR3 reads CAWSAGVSDTQYF. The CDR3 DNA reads TGTGCCTGGAGTGCGGGGGTTTCAGATACGCAGTATTTT.

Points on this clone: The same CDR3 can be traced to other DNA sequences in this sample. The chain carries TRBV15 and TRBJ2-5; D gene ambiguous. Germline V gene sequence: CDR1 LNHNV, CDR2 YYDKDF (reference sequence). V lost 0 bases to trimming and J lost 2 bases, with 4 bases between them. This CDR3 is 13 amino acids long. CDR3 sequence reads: CATSRDRQETQYF. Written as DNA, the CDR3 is TGTGCCACCAGCAGAGATAGACAAGAGACCCAGTACTTC.

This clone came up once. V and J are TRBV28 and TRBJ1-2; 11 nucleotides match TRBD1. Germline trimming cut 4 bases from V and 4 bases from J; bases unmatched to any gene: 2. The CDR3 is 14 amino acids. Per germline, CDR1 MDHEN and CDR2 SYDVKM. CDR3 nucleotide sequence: TGTGCCAGCAGTTGGACAGGGGGCCTCTATGGCTACACCTTC. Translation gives CASSWTGGLYGYTF.

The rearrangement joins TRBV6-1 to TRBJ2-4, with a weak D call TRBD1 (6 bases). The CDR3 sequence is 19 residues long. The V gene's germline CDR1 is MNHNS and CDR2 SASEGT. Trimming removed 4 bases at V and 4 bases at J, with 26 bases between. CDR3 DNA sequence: TGTGCCAGCAGTGTGGGAACCTTTGGTTCGGACAGACTAAAAAACATTCAGTACTTC. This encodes CASSVGTFGSDRLKNIQYF.

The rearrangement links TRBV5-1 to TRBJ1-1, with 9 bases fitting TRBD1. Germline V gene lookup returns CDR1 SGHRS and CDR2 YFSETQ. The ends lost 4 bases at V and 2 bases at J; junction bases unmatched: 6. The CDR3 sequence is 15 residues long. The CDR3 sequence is CASSTGQGINTEAFF. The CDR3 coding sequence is TGCGCCAGCAGCACCGGACAGGGGATAAACACTGAAGCTTTCTTT.

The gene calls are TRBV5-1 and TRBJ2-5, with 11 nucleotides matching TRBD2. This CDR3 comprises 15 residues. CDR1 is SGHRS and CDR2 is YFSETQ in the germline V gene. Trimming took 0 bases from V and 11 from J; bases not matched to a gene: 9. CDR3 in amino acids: CASSLAPIAGGQQYF. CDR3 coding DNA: TGCGCCAGCAGCTTGGCTCCAATAGCGGGGGGGCAACAGTACTTC. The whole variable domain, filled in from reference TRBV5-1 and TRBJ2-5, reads KAGVTQTPRYLIKTRGQQVTLSCSPISGHRSVSWYQQTPGQGLQFLFEYFSETQRNKGNFPGRFSGRQFSNSRSEMNVSTLELGDSALYLCASSLAPIAGGQQYFGPGTRLLVL.

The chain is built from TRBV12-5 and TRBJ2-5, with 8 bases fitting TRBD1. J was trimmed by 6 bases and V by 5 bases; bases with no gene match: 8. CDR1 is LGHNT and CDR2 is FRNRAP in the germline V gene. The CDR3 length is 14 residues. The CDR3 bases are TGTGCTAGTGGTCCCGACAGGGGTGTAAAGACCCAGTACTTC. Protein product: CASGPDRGVKTQYF.

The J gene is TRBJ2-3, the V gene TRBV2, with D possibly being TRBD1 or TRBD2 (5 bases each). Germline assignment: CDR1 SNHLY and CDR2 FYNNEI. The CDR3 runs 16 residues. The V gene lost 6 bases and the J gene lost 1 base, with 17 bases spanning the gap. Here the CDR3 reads CASRGTLLARTDTQYF. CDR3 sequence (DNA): TGTGCCAGCAGAGGGACCCTCCTGGCCCGCACAGATACGCAGTATTTT. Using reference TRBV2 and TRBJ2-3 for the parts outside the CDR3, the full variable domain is EPEVTQTPSHQVTQMGQEVILRCVPISNHLYFYWYRQILGQKVEFLVSFYNNEISEKSEIFDDQFSVERPDGSNFTLKIRSTKLEDSAMYFCASRGTLLARTDTQYFGPGTRLTVL.

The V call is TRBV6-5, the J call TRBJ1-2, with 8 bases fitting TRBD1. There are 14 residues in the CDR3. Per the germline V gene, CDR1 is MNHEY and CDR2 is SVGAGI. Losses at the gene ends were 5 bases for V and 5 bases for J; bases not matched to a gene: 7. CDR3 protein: CASSRSTGEYGYTF. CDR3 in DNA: TGTGCCAGCAGTAGATCGACAGGGGAATATGGCTACACCTTC.

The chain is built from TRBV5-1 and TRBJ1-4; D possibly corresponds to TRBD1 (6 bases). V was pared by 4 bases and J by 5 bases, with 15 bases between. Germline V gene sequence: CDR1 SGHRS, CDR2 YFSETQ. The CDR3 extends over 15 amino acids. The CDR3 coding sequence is TGCGCCAGCAGCCTGCAGGGGACGGGGAATGAAAAACTGTTTTTT. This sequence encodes CASSLQGTGNEKLFF. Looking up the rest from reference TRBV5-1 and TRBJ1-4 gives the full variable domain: KAGVTQTPRYLIKTRGQQVTLSCSPISGHRSVSWYQQTPGQGLQFLFEYFSETQRNKGNFPGRFSGRQFSNSRSEMNVSTLELGDSALYLCASSLQGTGNEKLFFGSGTQLSVL.